The 11 T cell receptor beta chains reported below all come from one sample, sequenced in a study of blood T cell repertoires in COVID-19. Assay: immunoSEQ multiplex PCR; the TCRdb copy retains only in-frame clones and omits some. The table has fewer than 40,000 clones, approximately 91% seen once; the top ten hold about 13%. Sequenced: peripheral blood. These receptors all come from a human donor in a cohort sampled during active COVID-19.

This sequence joins TRBV7-9 and TRBJ2-3; D perhaps matches TRBD2 (5 bases). Germline V gives CDR1 SEHNR, CDR2 FQNEAQ (reference sequence). V lost 7 bases, J lost 6 bases, and 8 bases lay in between. CDR3 length equals 11 residues. The CDR3 DNA reads TGTGCCAGCAATTGGAGGGATACGCAGTATTTT. Its translation is CASNWRDTQYF.

The CDR3 loop is CASSLVPPGTGELFF. In DNA form, the CDR3 reads TGTGCCAGCAGCTTAGTGCCCCCGGGCACCGGGGAGCTGTTTTTT. The chain couples TRBV7-8 to TRBJ2-2; D is unresolved. The germline V and J ends were trimmed by 1 base and 4 bases, with 10 bases remaining between them. The CDR3 is 15 amino acids. Germline V gene sequence: CDR1 SGHVS, CDR2 FQNEAQ.

V gene TRBV13 combines with J gene TRBJ2-1; a weak D match, TRBD1 (6 bases). Trimming stripped 5 bases from V and 5 bases from J, with 16 bases between. The CDR3 runs to 15 residues. The germline V gene encodes CDR1 PRHDT and CDR2 FYEKMQ (reference sequence). CDR3 residues: CASSLEGQPNNEQFF. The CDR3, as DNA: TGTGCCAGCAGCCTGGAAGGACAGCCCAACAATGAGCAGTTCTTC.

The V call is TRBV5-8, the J call TRBJ1-5; D unresolved. Germline V lookup: CDR1 SGHTS, CDR2 YDEGEE. Trimming shortened V by 1 base and J by 3 bases, and 11 bases separated the two germline ends. CDR3 length: 15 residues. This CDR3 is CASSLQAGLNQPQHF. The CDR3 nucleotides read TGTGCCAGCAGCTTGCAGGCAGGCCTCAATCAGCCCCAGCATTTT.

This clone was detected a few times. The V gene is TRBV6-4, the J gene TRBJ2-3, with 11 bases aligning to TRBD2. The germline V gene has CDR1 MRHNA and CDR2 SNTAGT. V lost 4 bases and J lost 6; bases outside the gene matches: 6. The CDR3 runs to 15 residues. CDR3 residues: CASSATSGSVDTQYF. For the CDR3, the DNA is TGTGCCAGCAGTGCCACTAGCGGGAGCGTTGATACGCAGTATTTT.

This chain links TRBV7-9 with TRBJ2-1; D might be TRBD2 (5 bases). Between the trimmed V and J ends, which lost 3 bases and 8 bases, there was a span of 17 bases. Germline V lookup: CDR1 SEHNR, CDR2 FQNEAQ (reference sequence). The CDR3 is 15 residues long. The CDR3 protein is CASSFFEGSVDEQFF. In DNA form, the CDR3 reads TGTGCCAGCAGCTTTTTCGAGGGTTCAGTAGATGAGCAGTTCTTC.

V and J are TRBV19 and TRBJ1-2; the match to TRBD1 covers 8 bases. After removal of 3 bases from V and 7 bases from J, the junction contained 10 bases not matched to a gene. The germline V gene has CDR1 LNHDA and CDR2 SQIVND (reference sequence). This CDR3 has 15 amino acids. The DNA for the CDR3 is TGTGCCAGTAGTATCCCGGAGACAGGGGTTGCTGGCTACACCTTC. Translation gives CASSIPETGVAGYTF.

Note on this clone: One end of the junction fails to match germline, which may point to a read error. The chain links TRBV5-1 to TRBJ2-5; maybe TRBD2 (5 bases). Germline V CDR1 and CDR2: SGHRS, YFSETQ. The CDR3 length is 15 residues. The CDR3 loop reads CASSPEAGLQGTQYF. CDR3 DNA: TGCGCCAGCAGCCCGGAGGCCGGACTCCAAGGGACCCAGTACTTC.

The V and J genes are TRBV5-4 and TRBJ1-2; 7 bases line up with TRBD1. J lost 6 bases, V lost 3 bases, and 8 bases had no gene match. The germline V gene encodes CDR1 SGHNT and CDR2 YYREEE (reference sequence). This CDR3 comprises 14 residues. The CDR3 DNA sequence: TGTGCCAGCAGCTGGGGACAGTTAGAGGATGGCTACACCTTC. Protein sequence: CASSWGQLEDGYTF.

The chain has TRBV18 and TRBJ2-6, with D possibly TRBD1 on 6 matching bases. The V gene's germline CDR1 is KGHSH and CDR2 LQKENI. The CDR3 length is 19 residues. Trimming took off 1 base at V and 0 bases at J, with 16 bases between the two ends. Here the CDR3 reads CASSPLRTEAHSGANVLTF. The CDR3 DNA reads as TGTGCCAGCTCACCACTCCGGACAGAAGCCCACTCTGGGGCCAACGTCCTGACTTTC.

The rearrangement joins TRBV5-4 to TRBJ1-2, with D possibly TRBD1 on 5 matching bases. V was clipped by 4 bases and J by 0 bases, with 13 bases between them. The CDR3 totals 15 residues. Germline loops: CDR1 SGHNT, CDR2 YYREEE (reference sequence). In DNA, the CDR3 is TGTGCCAGCAGCCACGGGGGACCTGCTAACTATGGCTACACCTTC. The encoded protein is CASSHGGPANYGYTF. Filled out from reference TRBV5-4 and TRBJ1-2, the complete variable domain reads ETGVTQSPTHLIKTRGQQVTLRCSSQSGHNTVSWYQQALGQGPQFIFQYYREEENGRGNFPPRFSGLQFPNYSSELNVNALELDDSALYLCASSHGGPANYGYTFGSGTRLTVV.